Listed below are T cell receptor beta chains from one sample, sequenced in a study of T cell changes during pregnancy in multiple sclerosis. This table comes from immunoSEQ multiplex PCR, and its TCRdb copy is limited to in-frame clones, with some not included. In the table there are more than 35,000 clones, more than 70% of which are singletons. Here the sequenced sample was CD8+ T cells from peripheral blood mononuclear cells, taken after pregnancy. The origin of the receptors is a female donor in good health, enrolled as a control in a pregnancy study. CDR3s include the opening cysteine and the closing phenylalanine or tryptophan. A D gene is named only where the DNA matches it firmly. For some rows the clone size is stated as once, few or many, or as a class when expanded; others skip it.

DNA: TGTGCCAGCAGGGACAGCTCCTACGAGCAGTACTTC
CDR3: CASRDSSYEQYF
V: TRBV6-5
size: .
J: TRBJ2-7
D: .

DNA: TGTGCCAGCAGTGAACTCCTTAATGAAAAACTGTTTTTT
CDR3: CASSELLNEKLFF
V: TRBV2
size: .
J: TRBJ1-4
D: .

DNA: TGTGCCAGCAGCTCCGGACTAGCGGGGGCCAAAACGGAGCTGTTTTTT
CDR3: CASSSGLAGAKTELFF
V: TRBV7-8
size: .
J: TRBJ2-2
D: TRBD2

DNA: TGTGCCAGCGGGGGACAGCAAACCTACGAGCAGTACTTC
CDR3: CASGGQQTYEQYF
V: TRBV6-6
size: once
J: TRBJ2-7
D: TRBD1

DNA: TGTGCCAGTAGGATTACAGGGTTAAACACTGAAGCTTTCTTT
CDR3: CASRITGLNTEAFF
V: TRBV19
size: .
J: TRBJ1-1
D: .

DNA: TGTGCCAGCAGCCCTTCGGTCACAGATACGCAGTATTTT
CDR3: CASSPSVTDTQYF
V: TRBV2
size: many
J: TRBJ2-3
D: .

DNA: TGTGCCAGTAGTATTATGCTAGCGGGGGGGCTCAATGAGCAGTTCTTC
CDR3: CASSIMLAGGLNEQFF
V: TRBV19
size: .
J: TRBJ2-1
D: TRBD2

DNA: TGTGCCAGCAGCCAAGAGGGGCAGGGGTTGTACGAGCAGTACTTC
CDR3: CASSQEGQGLYEQYF
V: TRBV4-2
size: .
J: TRBJ2-7
D: .

DNA: TGCGCCAGCAGCCAAGTGGGTGCAGGGAACTACTATGGCTACACCTTC
CDR3: CASSQVGAGNYYGYTF
V: TRBV4-3
size: .
J: TRBJ1-2
D: .

DNA: TGTGCCACCAGCCTAGACAGCATGAACACTGAAGCTTTCTTT
CDR3: CATSLDSMNTEAFF
V: TRBV15
size: few
J: TRBJ1-1
D: .

DNA: TGTGCCAGCAGCTTGGACAGGGCGAATAACTATGGCTACACCTTC
CDR3: CASSLDRANNYGYTF
V: TRBV5-6
size: .
J: TRBJ1-2
D: .

DNA: TGCGCCAGCAGCCAAGAAAGGCTAGCGGGGTACAATGAGCAGTTCTTC
CDR3: CASSQERLAGYNEQFF
V: TRBV4-3
size: .
J: TRBJ2-1
D: TRBD2

DNA: TGTGCCAGCAGTGATCCGGCGGATAAATCAAAACCCCAGCATTTT
CDR3: CASSDPADKSKPQHF
V: TRBV6-1
size: .
J: TRBJ1-5
D: .

DNA: TGCGCCAGCAGCCAAGATCTTCTAGCCTACAATGAGCAGTTCTTC
CDR3: CASSQDLLAYNEQFF
V: TRBV4-3
size: .
J: TRBJ2-1
D: .

DNA: TGTGCCAGCAGCTTAGCAGCAGCGGGGGGAGTAGATACGCAGTATTTT
CDR3: CASSLAAAGGVDTQYF
V: TRBV7-2
size: .
J: TRBJ2-3
D: TRBD2

DNA: TGTGCCAGCAGTCTCCATGGGACAGGTGGGTCCTACGAGCAGTACTTC
CDR3: CASSLHGTGGSYEQYF
V: TRBV28
size: .
J: TRBJ2-7
D: TRBD1

DNA: TGTGCCAGCAGCTCCCTCCAAGGTAGCGTGAACACTGAAGCTTTCTTT
CDR3: CASSSLQGSVNTEAFF
V: TRBV11-2
size: .
J: TRBJ1-1
D: .

DNA: TGCAGCGTTGAACTCCCCTTGGGACACAACAATCAGCCCCAGCATTTT
CDR3: CSVELPLGHNNQPQHF
V: TRBV29-1
size: .
J: TRBJ1-5
D: .

DNA: TGTGCCAGCAGCTTAGAAGGGGGCAGATATCAGCCCCAGCATTTT
CDR3: CASSLEGGRYQPQHF
V: TRBV7-8
size: .
J: TRBJ1-5
D: TRBD1

DNA: TGTGCCAGCAGTGAAGTAGGCGGTACAGATACGCAGTATTTT
CDR3: CASSEVGGTDTQYF
V: TRBV6-4
size: .
J: TRBJ2-3
D: .

DNA: TGTGCCAGCAGCTTAAGGGGACAGGGGGTCACCGGGGAGCTGTTTTTT
CDR3: CASSLRGQGVTGELFF
V: TRBV11-3
size: .
J: TRBJ2-2
D: TRBD1

DNA: TGTGCCAGCAGCCAAGAGGACCGGGAGAGGGACGAAAAACTGTTTTTT
CDR3: CASSQEDRERDEKLFF
V: TRBV4-2
size: .
J: TRBJ1-4
D: .

DNA: TGTGCCAGTAGTATTGTTGGCGGCTCCTACGAGCAGTACTTC
CDR3: CASSIVGGSYEQYF
V: TRBV19
size: .
J: TRBJ2-7
D: .

DNA: TGTGCCAGCAGTTTTCCCAGTGCTCTCGATAATTCACCCCTCCACTTT
CDR3: CASSFPSALDNSPLHF
V: TRBV6-6
size: .
J: TRBJ1-6
D: .

DNA: TGTGCCAGCAGACCGTTACCGGGACAGGGAGGGACTGAAGCTTTCTTT
CDR3: CASRPLPGQGGTEAFF
V: TRBV27
size: once
J: TRBJ1-1
D: TRBD1

DNA: TGTGCCAGCAGCTTTGGGGGGGCGGAGGAGTTCTTC
CDR3: CASSFGGAEEFF
V: TRBV5-4
size: .
J: TRBJ2-1
D: .

DNA: TGTGCCAGCAGTGACGGCGGGGATAGAGGCTACACCTTC
CDR3: CASSDGGDRGYTF
V: TRBV6-4
size: .
J: TRBJ1-2
D: .

DNA: TGTGCCAGCAGCTTAGTTTTTAGTGTTGGGGAATTAGCGGGGGGGATCGGAGAGACCCAGTACTTC
CDR3: CASSLVFSVGELAGGIGETQYF
V: TRBV7-8
size: .
J: TRBJ2-5
D: TRBD2

DNA: TGCGCCAGCAGCCAACGGGGACAGGACACAGATACGCAGTATTTT
CDR3: CASSQRGQDTDTQYF
V: TRBV4-3
size: .
J: TRBJ2-3
D: TRBD1

DNA: TGTGCCAGCTCTGCAGGGGGAAGCACCGGGGAGCTGTTTTTT
CDR3: CASSAGGSTGELFF
V: TRBV6-4
size: .
J: TRBJ2-2
D: TRBD1

DNA: TGTGCCAGCAGCGCCCGCCCCGGGGTTCCCTACGAGCAGTACTTC
CDR3: CASSARPGVPYEQYF
V: TRBV9
size: .
J: TRBJ2-7
D: .

DNA: TGCGCCAGCAGCCAAGAAAGGAGAGACAATCAGCCCCAGCATTTT
CDR3: CASSQERRDNQPQHF
V: TRBV4-3
size: .
J: TRBJ1-5
D: .

DNA: TGTGCCAGCAGCCCAGGACAGGGGTACGGCTATGGCTACACCTTC
CDR3: CASSPGQGYGYGYTF
V: TRBV7-2
size: .
J: TRBJ1-2
D: TRBD1

DNA: TGTGCCAGCAGCGGCAGGGGTTCACCCCTCCACTTT
CDR3: CASSGRGSPLHF
V: TRBV9
size: .
J: TRBJ1-6
D: .

DNA: TGTGCCAGCAGCAAAGGTTGGACTAACACAGATACGCAGTATTTT
CDR3: CASSKGWTNTDTQYF
V: TRBV21-1
size: .
J: TRBJ2-3
D: .

DNA: TGTGCCAGCAGCCCACAGGTTTCGAACACTGAAGCTTTCTTT
CDR3: CASSPQVSNTEAFF
V: TRBV7-9
size: once
J: TRBJ1-1
D: .

DNA: TGTGCCAGCAGCCCCTCCCTCGCGAGGGAGCAGTTCTTC
CDR3: CASSPSLAREQFF
V: TRBV6-6
size: .
J: TRBJ2-1
D: .

DNA: TGTGCCATCGGGCAAGGTGGGGGCGAAACTAACTATGGCTACACCTTC
CDR3: CAIGQGGGETNYGYTF
V: TRBV10-3
size: .
J: TRBJ1-2
D: .

DNA: TGCGCCAGCAGCCAAGATCTAGGGATAGGGGGGACAGGGGTCGGCTACACCTTC
CDR3: CASSQDLGIGGTGVGYTF
V: TRBV4-3
size: .
J: TRBJ1-2
D: TRBD1

DNA: TGTGCCAGCAGCTTCGCCGACAGGGCCTACGAGCAGTACTTC
CDR3: CASSFADRAYEQYF
V: TRBV5-4
size: .
J: TRBJ2-7
D: TRBD1

DNA: TGTGCCAGCAGCCCAACCGGGACAGAGAATGAAAAACTGTTTTTT
CDR3: CASSPTGTENEKLFF
V: TRBV7-9
size: .
J: TRBJ1-4
D: TRBD1

DNA: TGCGCCAGCAGCCAATTTCAAAACAGGGGGACAGGCTCTGGAAACACCATATATTTT
CDR3: CASSQFQNRGTGSGNTIYF
V: TRBV4-3
size: .
J: TRBJ1-3
D: TRBD1

DNA: TGTGCCAGCAGCCCGACCGGCGGCACTGAAGCTTTCTTT
CDR3: CASSPTGGTEAFF
V: TRBV27
size: .
J: TRBJ1-1
D: .

DNA: TGTGCCAGCAGTCCCGGGGGGGTTAACTATGGCTACACCTTC
CDR3: CASSPGGVNYGYTF
V: TRBV27
size: .
J: TRBJ1-2
D: .

DNA: TGTGCCACCGCGGAGGACGGAACAATTTACAATGAGCAGTTCTTC
CDR3: CATAEDGTIYNEQFF
V: TRBV6-1
size: .
J: TRBJ2-1
D: .

DNA: TGTGCCAGCTCTCCTAGTCAGTACAATCAGCCCCAGCATTTT
CDR3: CASSPSQYNQPQHF
V: TRBV27
size: .
J: TRBJ1-5
D: .

DNA: TGCAGCGTCCAAGGGGGGGTCCTATACTACGAGCAGTACTTC
CDR3: CSVQGGVLYYEQYF
V: TRBV29-1
size: .
J: TRBJ2-7
D: .

DNA: TGTGCCAGCAGTTCAGGGGGGCCTAGTGAAGCTTTCTTT
CDR3: CASSSGGPSEAFF
V: TRBV7-9
size: .
J: TRBJ1-1
D: TRBD1

DNA: TGTGCCAGCAGCTTGGCAGGCCGTGAAGCTTTCTTT
CDR3: CASSLAGREAFF
V: TRBV7-3
size: few
J: TRBJ1-1
D: .

DNA: TGTGCCAGCGGTTTACAGGGGAAGACTGGAAACACCATATATTTT
CDR3: CASGLQGKTGNTIYF
V: TRBV11-2
size: .
J: TRBJ1-3
D: TRBD1

DNA: TGTGCCAGCAGTGTTGTGGAGTTCATGACTAACTATGGCTACACCTTC
CDR3: CASSVVEFMTNYGYTF
V: TRBV6-1
size: .
J: TRBJ1-2
D: .

DNA: TGCGCCAGCAGTCACGACAGGGTAACCGGGGAGCTGTTTTTT
CDR3: CASSHDRVTGELFF
V: TRBV4-3
size: .
J: TRBJ2-2
D: TRBD1

DNA: TGTGCCATCAGTGACCAAGCCGGGACAGGGTTCACAGATACGCAGTATTTT
CDR3: CAISDQAGTGFTDTQYF
V: TRBV10-3
size: .
J: TRBJ2-3
D: TRBD1

DNA: TGTGCCAGCAGCTTTAGCTACGAGCAGTACTTC
CDR3: CASSFSYEQYF
V: TRBV5-5
size: .
J: TRBJ2-7
D: .